Shown below are 29 T cell receptor beta chains from a single sample sequenced in a study of cytomegalovirus exposure and HLA in healthy donors. The primer mix had 60 Vbeta and 13 Jbeta primers. Assay used: immunoSEQ multiplex PCR; TCRdb lists only in-frame clones, some missing. In the table there are more than 200,000 clones, 70% to 85% of which are singletons. What was sequenced was PBMCs. The receptors were gathered from a girl aged 2 to 9 in good health and CMV-seronegative.

The count of this clone is one. CDR3: CASSETGANTEAFF. The DNA for the CDR3 is TGTGCCAGCAGTGAGACAGGGGCGAACACTGAAGCTTTCTTT. This chain uses TRBV25-1 with TRBJ1-1; 8 bases are shared with TRBD1. Germline CDR1 is MGHDK and CDR2 is SYGVNS. The J segment lost 1 base and the V segment lost 3 bases, leaving 1 base of the junction unmatched. The CDR3 sequence is 14 residues long.

This sequence joins TRBV7-9 and TRBJ2-5; 9 bases are shared with TRBD1. The DNA end lines up better with TRBJ2-7; the J call may be wrong. The CDR3 has 14 amino acids. The germline CDR1 and CDR2 sequences are SEHNR and FQNEAQ (reference sequence). The CDR3 region has the DNA TGTGCCAGCAGCTTGTACAGGGGGCTAGGCGAGCAGTACTTC. This codes for CASSLYRGLGEQYF.

This clone was counted once. The genes are TRBV25-1 and TRBJ1-1, with 7 nucleotides matching TRBD1. This CDR3 spans 14 amino acids. Germline lookup yields CDR1 MGHDK and CDR2 SYGVNS. V was pared by 6 bases and J by 6 bases, with 10 bases of the junction left unmatched. In nucleotides, the CDR3 is TGTGCCAGCAGAGAGACAGGGTTGAGCGCTGAAGCTTTCTTT. Translating it yields CASRETGLSAEAFF.

The chain links TRBV7-9 to TRBJ2-5; D ambiguous. Gene TRBJ2-7 matches the end of the DNA better, so the J call may be wrong. Germline CDR1 reads SEHNR; CDR2 reads FQNEAQ (reference sequence). CDR3 length: 13 residues. In nucleotides, the CDR3 is TGTGCCAGCAGCTTTCTAGGCTCCTACGAGCAGTACTTC. The encoded protein is CASSFLGSYEQYF.

This clone was seen more than once but under ten times. J is TRBJ2-3 and V is TRBV7-9; 12 bases align to TRBD2. CDR3 length equals 19 residues. V trimming: 4 bases; J trimming: 0 bases; junction bases outside the gene matches: 11. Germline values: CDR1 SEHNR, CDR2 FQNEAQ (reference sequence). CDR3: CASSSNRLAGGRSTDTQYF. The CDR3 nucleotides are TGTGCCAGCAGCTCCAACCGTCTAGCGGGGGGGCGTAGCACAGATACGCAGTATTTT. The entire variable domain, with the rest obtained from reference TRBV7-9 and TRBJ2-3, is as follows: DTGVSQNPRHKITKRGQNVTFRCDPISEHNRLYWYRQTLGQGPEFLTYFQNEAQLEKSRLLSDRFSAERPKGSFSTLEIQRTEQGDSAMYLCASSSNRLAGGRSTDTQYFGPGTRLTVL.

The gene calls are TRBV20-1 and TRBJ2-5; tentative D call: TRBD2 (6 bases). Germline CDR1 DFQATT, CDR2 SNEGSKA (reference sequence). V dropped 3 bases and J dropped 7 bases, with 9 bases sitting between them. The CDR3 sequence is 11 residues long. In DNA form, the CDR3 reads TGCAGTGCTAGCCCCGGGGGGACCCAGTACTTC. Its protein product is CSASPGGTQYF.

The rearrangement joins TRBV4-2 to TRBJ2-5; unclear D gene. Trimming left V 0 bases short and J 7 bases short, with 15 bases between. The CDR3 is 15 amino acids. Germline lookup yields CDR1 LGHNA and CDR2 YNFKEQ. The CDR3 here is CASSQDTFSHWTQYF. The CDR3 bases are TGTGCCAGCAGCCAAGACACTTTCTCTCATTGGACCCAGTACTTC.

The rearrangement joins TRBV6-5 to TRBJ1-4, with TRBD1 identical over 7 bases. V lost 5 bases to trimming and J lost 8 bases; unmatched junction nucleotides: 8. CDR1 is MNHEY, CDR2 SVGAGI, per germline. This CDR3 region has 14 residues. CDR3 nucleotide sequence: TGTGCCAGCAGTCAACAGGGGTATAGCGAAAAACTGTTTTTT. This codes for CASSQQGYSEKLFF.

The rearrangement uses TRBV9 and TRBJ2-3; 10 bases line up with TRBD2. Trimming cost V 5 bases and J 13 bases; bases outside gene matches: 7. This CDR3 contains 12 residues. Germline V gene data show CDR1 as SGDLS and CDR2 as YYNGEE. The CDR3 DNA sequence: TGTGCCAGCAGTCCTACTACTAGCGGGGAGTATTTT. It encodes CASSPTTSGEYF.

The chain is built from TRBV6-1 and TRBJ2-1; 9 nucleotides align to TRBD1. The CDR3 spans 18 residues. Germline loops: CDR1 MNHNS, CDR2 SASEGT. The V and J ends lost 2 bases and 2 bases, in that order; junction bases with no gene match: 10. CDR3 in amino acids: CASSESWDRVFAYNEQFF. CDR3 sequence (DNA): TGTGCCAGCAGTGAATCCTGGGACAGGGTTTTCGCCTACAATGAGCAGTTCTTC.

The CDR3 coding sequence is TGTGCCACAGCGACAGGGCCTAATGAAAAACTGTTTTTT. It codes for CATATGPNEKLFF. V gene TRBV19 combines with J gene TRBJ1-4; 7 bases are shared with TRBD1. Per germline, CDR1 LNHDA and CDR2 SQIVND (reference sequence). V was pared by 10 bases and J by 3 bases, with 5 bases of the junction left unmatched. This CDR3 spans 13 amino acids. Combining the CDR3 with reference TRBV19 and TRBJ1-4 gives the whole variable domain DGGITQSPKYLFRKEGQNVTLSCEQNLNHDAMYWYRQDPGQGLRLIYYSQIVNDFQKGDIAEGYSVSREKKESFPLTVTSAQKNPTAFYLCATATGPNEKLFFGSGTQLSVL.

The chain carries TRBV6-1 and TRBJ1-4; 7 positions match TRBD1. V was pared by 4 bases and J by 7 bases, with 6 bases of the junction left unmatched. There are 14 residues in the CDR3. Germline CDR1 and CDR2: MNHNS and SASEGT. CDR3 coding DNA: TGTGCCAGCAGTGTAGGGGGCCAGAGTGAAAAACTGTTTTTT. It codes for CASSVGGQSEKLFF.

The chain combines TRBV5-1 with TRBJ1-2; D perhaps matches TRBD1 (6 bases). V shed 2 bases and J shed 5 bases, with 16 bases lying between them. Per germline, CDR1 SGHRS and CDR2 YFSETQ. The CDR3 loop spans 15 amino acids. CDR3 loop: CASSLRGAELYGYTF. CDR3 sequence (DNA): TGCGCCAGCAGCTTACGGGGGGCGGAATTGTATGGCTACACCTTC.

The table lists this clone with a count of one. V and J are TRBV11-2 and TRBJ1-2; possible D gene TRBD1, 6 bases. Germline V gene lookup returns CDR1 SGHAT and CDR2 FQNNGV. V lost 1 base, J lost 5 bases, and 17 bases lay in between. This CDR3 has 16 amino acids. The CDR3 loop reads CASSLGGHGTSYGYTF. CDR3 nucleotides: TGTGCCAGCAGCTTAGGGGGCCACGGGACATCATATGGCTACACCTTC.

The V gene is TRBV28, the J gene TRBJ1-2; D is possibly TRBD1 (6 bases). In germline, CDR1 is MDHEN, CDR2 SYDVKM. The germline V and J ends were trimmed by 5 bases and 6 bases, with 13 bases remaining between them. This CDR3 has 13 residues. The CDR3 DNA reads TGTGCCAGCAGTCCCCGCAGGGGCCATGGCTACACCTTC. Translated: CASSPRRGHGYTF.

The J gene is TRBJ1-3, the V gene TRBV7-9; tentatively, D is TRBD1 (5 bases). This CDR3 region has 15 residues. Looked up from germline, CDR1 is SEHNR and CDR2 is FQNEAQ (reference sequence). The germline V and J ends were trimmed by 4 bases and 0 bases, with 10 bases remaining between them. CDR3 sequence (DNA): TGTGCCAGCAGCTCCGCAGGGTCCTCTGGAAACACCATATATTTT. Residues: CASSSAGSSGNTIYF.

The rearrangement links TRBV7-3 to TRBJ1-1, with no clear D. The CDR3 length is 13 residues. Germline lookup yields CDR1 SGHTA and CDR2 FQGTGA. V was cut by 5 bases and J by 2 bases, with 9 bases left in between. The chain's CDR3 is CASSPQANTEAFF. CDR3 in DNA: TGTGCCAGCAGCCCGCAGGCCAACACTGAAGCTTTCTTT.

The sample holds a few counts of this clone. The genes are TRBV6-5 and TRBJ1-3; D not certain. The CDR3 runs to 15 residues. V lost 6 bases to trimming and J lost 0 bases, with 12 bases between them. Germline V gene lookup returns CDR1 MNHEY and CDR2 SVGAGI. The CDR3 sequence: CASRVDSLSGNTIYF. The CDR3 DNA is TGTGCCAGCAGAGTGGACTCTCTCTCTGGAAACACCATATATTTT.

The J gene is TRBJ2-6, the V gene TRBV10-2, with D unclear. Germline V gene lookup returns CDR1 WSHSY and CDR2 SAAADI. The CDR3 is 13 residues long. V was trimmed by 6 bases and J by 2 bases, leaving 5 bases between them. As DNA, the CDR3 is TGCGCCAGCAGAGCTACTGGGGCCAACGTCCTGACTTTC. This sequence encodes CASRATGANVLTF.

This chain links TRBV29-1 with TRBJ2-6; 7 bases align to TRBD1. V trimming: 6 bases; J trimming: 0 bases; junction bases outside the gene matches: 8. The germline CDR1 and CDR2 sequences are SQVTM and ANQGSEA. CDR3 size: 16 residues. DNA for the CDR3: TGCAGCGTACCACGACAGGGCATCTCTGGGGCCAACGTCCTGACTTTC. It is translated as CSVPRQGISGANVLTF.

The chain couples TRBV5-1 to TRBJ2-2, with TRBD1 as a possible D gene (5 bases). In germline, CDR1 is SGHRS, CDR2 YFSETQ. This CDR3 region has 16 residues. Trimming stripped 3 bases from V and 0 bases from J, with 12 bases between. Here the CDR3 reads CASSSPSGSNTGELFF. CDR3 nucleotide sequence: TGCGCCAGCAGCTCCCCTTCAGGGTCGAACACCGGGGAGCTGTTTTTT.

This clone was seen only a few times. The V gene is TRBV7-9, the J gene TRBJ1-1; tentative D call: TRBD1 (5 bases). Per the germline V gene, CDR1 is SEHNR and CDR2 is FQNEAQ (reference sequence). The CDR3 has 14 amino acids. The V end lost 3 bases, the J end lost 4 bases, and 12 bases lay between the germline ends. CDR3 DNA sequence: TGTGCCAGCAGCTTGGGAGGGGATGGCACTGAAGCTTTCTTT. As protein: CASSLGGDGTEAFF.

This chain connects TRBV2 to TRBJ1-2, with unresolved D. This CDR3 has 13 residues. V lost 1 base and J lost 6, with 9 bases in between. CDR1 and CDR2 from the germline V gene are SNHLY and FYNNEI. The chain's CDR3 is CASSEETMNGYTF. CDR3 DNA: TGTGCCAGCAGTGAAGAGACAATGAATGGCTACACCTTC.

V is TRBV27 and J is TRBJ2-1, with 12 bases fitting TRBD2. The CDR3 has 15 residues. Germline CDR1 reads MNHEY; CDR2 reads SMNVEV (reference sequence). After removal of 6 bases from V and 6 bases from J, the junction contained 6 bases not matched to a gene. CDR3 sequence: CASRLLAGGSNEQFF. CDR3 bases: TGTGCCAGCAGACTGCTAGCGGGGGGGTCCAATGAGCAGTTCTTC.

This clone was seen just once. The chain links TRBV25-1 to TRBJ2-7, with a weak D call TRBD1 (6 bases). Trimming removed 2 bases from V and 0 bases from J, with 14 bases in between. The germline V gene encodes CDR1 MGHDK and CDR2 SYGVNS. The CDR3 sequence is 16 residues long. In nucleotides, the CDR3 is TGTGCCAGCAGTGAAAGTTGGGACACCGGCTCCTACGAGCAGTACTTC. Protein sequence: CASSESWDTGSYEQYF.

This chain uses TRBV2 with TRBJ1-2; tentatively, D is TRBD1 (6 bases). Germline loops: CDR1 SNHLY, CDR2 FYNNEI. V was clipped by 5 bases and J by 2 bases, with 15 bases between them. CDR3 length: 15 amino acids. In DNA, the CDR3 is TGTGCCAGCAGTTTGACCCCTACAGGGAACTATGGCTACACCTTC. This gives the protein CASSLTPTGNYGYTF.

The V call is TRBV19, the J call TRBJ2-1; D unresolved. From germline, CDR1 is LNHDA and CDR2 SQIVND (reference sequence). The CDR3 length is 11 residues. Trimming took 6 bases from V and 7 from J, leaving 7 bases between them. CDR3 in amino acids: CASRELNEQFF. Written as DNA, the CDR3 is TGTGCCAGTAGGGAGCTTAATGAGCAGTTCTTC.

As regards this clone: Compared with germline, one end of the junction differs, possibly owing to a read error. V and J are TRBV7-9 and TRBJ1-4; D gene uncertain. This CDR3 is built from 15 residues. Germline V gives CDR1 SEHNR, CDR2 FQNEAQ (reference sequence). Here the CDR3 reads CARSLAESTNEKLFF. CDR3 coding DNA: TGTGCCAGAAGCTTGGCGGAATCAACTAATGAAAAACTGTTTTTT.

This clone was recorded only once. The V and J genes are TRBV7-9 and TRBJ1-6; 8 nucleotides agree with TRBD1. With V trimmed by 6 bases and J by 6 bases, 4 bases remained unmatched. This CDR3 spans 14 amino acids. From germline, CDR1 is SEHNR and CDR2 FQNEAQ (reference sequence). DNA of the CDR3: TGTGCCAGCAGATCCGACAGGGGTAATTCACCCCTCCACTTT. It is translated as CASRSDRGNSPLHF.